Shown below are 30 T cell receptor beta chains from a single sample sequenced in a study of shared clonotypes between healthy human individuals. The data were produced by immunoSEQ multiplex PCR, yet TCRdb's version contains in-frame clones alone and is incomplete. The sample includes 2 million to 3 million clones, 93% seen only once; the top ten take roughly 0.36%. Material: naive CD4+ T cells from PBMCs. Subset in this sample: CD45RA+ positively selected. These receptors all stem from a man between 18 and 35 years old in good health. Some clones in this sample may be carry-over from other donors' samples.

CDR3 bases: TGTGCCAGCAGCGCAACGGACCGAGGCCAGCCCCAGCATTTT. Amino acid sequence: CASSATDRGQPQHF. The rearrangement joins TRBV2 to TRBJ1-5; D gene uncertain. Trimming shortened V by 6 bases and J by 7 bases, and 16 bases separated the two germline ends. Germline-derived CDR1 and CDR2 are SNHLY and FYNNEI. This CDR3 has 14 residues.

The chain joins TRBV9 to TRBJ2-5, with 7 positions matching TRBD2. The J segment lost 2 bases and the V segment lost 0 bases, leaving 19 bases of the junction unmatched. The CDR3 runs 20 residues. Germline V CDR1 and CDR2: SGDLS, YYNGEE. CDR3 loop: CASSVATAGGSLGRQETQYF. The CDR3 coding sequence is TGTGCCAGCAGCGTAGCCACTGCGGGCGGGAGTTTGGGTAGGCAAGAGACCCAGTACTTC.

The chain links TRBV27 to TRBJ1-5; D is possibly TRBD1 (6 bases). V lost 5 bases and J 2 bases, leaving 10 bases between the germline ends. The CDR3 runs 14 residues. Germline V gene lookup returns CDR1 MNHEY and CDR2 SMNVEV (reference sequence). The CDR3 protein is CASSPWTGNQPQHF. The DNA for the CDR3 is TGTGCCAGCAGTCCGTGGACAGGCAATCAGCCCCAGCATTTT.

This sequence joins TRBV7-2 and TRBJ2-5; TRBD1 is a possible D gene (5 bases). Looked up from germline, CDR1 is SGHTA and CDR2 is FQGNSA. CDR3 length: 15 residues. Deletions cut 5 bases from V and 5 bases from J, with 18 bases between. This CDR3 reads CASSLMIDRLETQYF. In nucleotides, the CDR3 is TGTGCCAGCAGCCTTATGATTGACAGATTGGAGACCCAGTACTTC. Filled out from reference TRBV7-2 and TRBJ2-5, the complete variable domain reads GAGVSQSPSNKVTEKGKDVELRCDPISGHTALYWYRQSLGQGLEFLIYFQGNSAPDKSGLPSDRFSAERTGGSVSTLTIQRTQQEDSAVYLCASSLMIDRLETQYFGPGTRLLVL.

In this sample, this clone turned up once. The rearrangement joins TRBV18 to TRBJ2-2; D is ambiguous. Trimming removed 1 base at V and 0 bases at J, with 6 bases between. The CDR3 has 15 amino acids. Germline CDR1 and CDR2: KGHSH and LQKENI. The DNA of the CDR3 is TGTGCCAGCTCACCACGCAGGACGAACACCGGGGAGCTGTTTTTT. It translates to CASSPRRTNTGELFF.

The V and J genes are TRBV27 and TRBJ1-2; 7 bases line up with TRBD1. The trim removed 6 bases at V and 4 bases at J, leaving 2 bases unmatched. Germline V lookup: CDR1 MNHEY, CDR2 SMNVEV (reference sequence). The CDR3 length is 12 residues. The CDR3 loop is CASRRQGYGYTF. Written as DNA, the CDR3 is TGTGCCAGCAGACGACAGGGCTATGGCTACACCTTC.

J is TRBJ1-6 and V is TRBV4-3; D gene ambiguous. The CDR3 covers 13 residues. Germline CDR1 and CDR2: LGHNA and YSLEER. V was trimmed by 1 base and J by 9 bases, leaving 7 bases between them. Here the CDR3 DNA reads TGCGCCAGCAGCCAAGGCGGGGTTTCACCCCTCCACTTT. Translating it yields CASSQGGVSPLHF.

The chain recombines TRBV30 with TRBJ2-7, with D uncertain. Trimming cost V 2 bases and J 6 bases, with 17 bases left between them. In germline, CDR1 is GTSNPN, CDR2 SVGIG (reference sequence). The CDR3 extends over 14 amino acids. CDR3 in amino acids: CAWSRKAPRVEQYF. The CDR3 DNA reads as TGTGCCTGGAGTCGGAAGGCTCCTAGGGTCGAGCAGTACTTC.

A note on this clone: The sample holds other DNA sequences that translate to the same CDR3. The chain joins TRBV5-4 to TRBJ2-2, with unresolved D. The CDR3 has 12 amino acids. Germline V CDR1 and CDR2: SGHNT, YYREEE (reference sequence). V dropped 4 bases and J dropped 7 bases, with 8 bases sitting between them. The CDR3 region is CASSPPFGELFF. CDR3 sequence (DNA): TGTGCCAGCAGCCCCCCATTCGGGGAGCTGTTTTTT.

The rearrangement links TRBV9 to TRBJ2-3; D uncertain. Germline V gives CDR1 SGDLS, CDR2 YYNGEE. This CDR3 has 15 residues. V dropped 0 bases and J dropped 2 bases, with 10 bases sitting between them. The CDR3 DNA reads as TGTGCCAGCAGCGTAGCTGACGGAGTCACAGATACGCAGTATTTT. Protein sequence: CASSVADGVTDTQYF. Drawing the rest from reference TRBV9 and TRBJ2-3, the complete variable domain is DSGVTQTPKHLITATGQRVTLRCSPRSGDLSVYWYQQSLDQGLQFLIQYYNGEERAKGNILERFSAQQFPDLHSELNLSSLELGDSALYFCASSVADGVTDTQYFGPGTRLTVL.

This chain links TRBV28 with TRBJ1-3; D possibly corresponds to TRBD1 (6 bases). This CDR3 has 15 residues. V was shortened by 5 bases and J by 4 bases, with 15 bases between the two germline ends. Germline CDR1 MDHEN, CDR2 SYDVKM. CDR3 sequence: CASSPGAFGGNTIYF. As DNA, the CDR3 is TGTGCCAGCAGTCCAGGGGCATTCGGGGGAAACACCATATATTTT.

This clone was found once. The genes are TRBV6-5 and TRBJ1-3; D call uncertain. Germline V gene data show CDR1 as MNHEY and CDR2 as SVGAGI. The CDR3 is 13 residues long. Trimming took off 4 bases at V and 7 bases at J, with 11 bases between the two ends. The CDR3 reads CASSLDGGNTIYF. CDR3 in DNA: TGTGCCAGCAGTTTGGACGGAGGGAACACCATATATTTT.

The V call is TRBV5-1, the J call TRBJ2-7, with 7 bases lining up with TRBD1. This CDR3 is 16 amino acids long. With V trimmed by 4 bases and J by 0 bases, 10 bases remained unmatched. Per the germline V gene, CDR1 is SGHRS and CDR2 is YFSETQ. CDR3 sequence: CASSTGTGTVSYEQYF. DNA of the CDR3: TGCGCCAGCAGCACGGGGACGGGGACAGTCTCCTACGAGCAGTACTTC.

This sequence joins TRBV27 and TRBJ2-6; TRBD2 aligns across 7 bases. The CDR3 consists of 16 residues. Trimming removed 8 bases from V and 3 bases from J; junction bases left unmatched: 10. The germline V gene has CDR1 MNHEY and CDR2 SMNVEV (reference sequence). The CDR3 coding sequence is TGTGCCAGCGGTCAATGGGGGGGTAATGGGGCCAACGTCCTGACTTTC. Its protein product is CASGQWGGNGANVLTF.

This clone was counted a single time. This rearrangement joins TRBV9 to TRBJ2-3, with D hard to call. Germline CDR1 is SGDLS and CDR2 is YYNGEE. V lost 1 base, J lost 3 bases, and 3 bases lay in between. The CDR3 is made up of 12 amino acids. CDR3 sequence reads: CASSVQTDTQYF. CDR3 DNA: TGTGCCAGCAGCGTACAAACAGATACGCAGTATTTT.

V usage is TRBV30 and J usage is TRBJ1-2, with D maybe TRBD1 (6 bases). V lost 2 bases to trimming and J lost 4 bases, with 14 bases between them. This CDR3 is 14 amino acids long. CDR1 is GTSNPN and CDR2 is SVGIG in the germline V gene (reference sequence). The CDR3 loop is CAWSPGGAGYGYTF. CDR3 sequence (DNA): TGTGCCTGGAGTCCGGGGGGCGCCGGCTATGGCTACACCTTC.

This clone was seen a few times. V and J are TRBV25-1 and TRBJ2-5; D not certain. This CDR3 spans 10 amino acids. V was shortened by 2 bases and J by 5 bases, with 0 bases between the two germline ends. The germline V gene has CDR1 MGHDK and CDR2 SYGVNS. The CDR3: CASSEETQYF. The CDR3 region has the DNA TGTGCCAGCAGTGAAGAGACCCAGTACTTC.

J is TRBJ1-1 and V is TRBV18, with D unresolved. The CDR3 contains 17 residues. From germline, CDR1 is KGHSH and CDR2 LQKENI. V lost 1 base and J lost 0, with 15 bases in between. CDR3 nucleotides: TGTGCCAGCTCACCACAGGGCGCCCCTACGATGAACACTGAAGCTTTCTTT. As protein: CASSPQGAPTMNTEAFF.

This rearrangement joins TRBV28 to TRBJ2-4, with D uncertain. Germline values: CDR1 MDHEN, CDR2 SYDVKM. The CDR3 consists of 16 residues. Trimming shortened V by 5 bases and J by 1 base, and 15 bases separated the two germline ends. The CDR3 reads CASSPHLVPAKNIQYF. In nucleotides, the CDR3 is TGTGCCAGCAGTCCCCACCTGGTCCCGGCCAAAAACATTCAGTACTTC.

On this clone: The sample holds other DNA sequences that translate to the same CDR3. The chain carries TRBV9 and TRBJ1-3; the D is unclear. Germline loops: CDR1 SGDLS, CDR2 YYNGEE. This CDR3 has 12 amino acids. V lost 0 bases to trimming and J lost 4 bases, with 2 bases between them. The CDR3 coding sequence is TGTGCCAGCAGCGTAGTCGGAAACACCATATATTTT. Protein sequence: CASSVVGNTIYF.

This chain connects TRBV6-1 to TRBJ1-1, with 7 bases that match TRBD1. Germline-derived CDR1 and CDR2 are MNHNS and SASEGT. V gave up 5 bases and J gave up 1 base; unmatched junction bases: 4. The CDR3 is made up of 14 amino acids. CDR3 sequence: CASSLQGSNTEAFF. The CDR3 nucleotides read TGTGCCAGCAGTCTACAGGGGTCGAACACTGAAGCTTTCTTT.

The chain uses TRBV6-4 and TRBJ1-2; the match to TRBD1 covers 9 bases. V gave up 5 bases and J gave up 8 bases; unmatched junction bases: 12. Per the germline V gene, CDR1 is MRHNA and CDR2 is SNTAGT. The CDR3 length is 15 residues. CDR3 coding DNA: TGTGCCAGCAGTCGGTTACGGACAGGGGATCGCGGCTACACCTTC. This translates into CASSRLRTGDRGYTF.

This clone was seen only once. The chain is built from TRBV28 and TRBJ1-1, with a weak D call TRBD1 (5 bases). This CDR3 contains 13 residues. Per the germline V gene, CDR1 is MDHEN and CDR2 is SYDVKM. Trimming took 8 bases from V and 6 from J, leaving 16 bases between them. In DNA form, the CDR3 reads TGTGCCAGCGGTAGACAGTCGGGGCCTGAAGCTTTCTTT. Protein: CASGRQSGPEAFF.

The rearrangement uses TRBV11-2 and TRBJ2-3; 10 bases match TRBD2. CDR1 is SGHAT, CDR2 FQNNGV, per germline. Losses at the gene ends were 5 bases for V and 10 bases for J; bases not matched to a gene: 12. This CDR3 is built from 15 residues. CDR3 protein: CASSPSGRAGPAQYF. The CDR3 DNA reads TGTGCCAGCAGCCCCAGCGGGAGGGCCGGTCCAGCGCAGTATTTT. The entire variable domain, with the rest obtained from reference TRBV11-2 and TRBJ2-3, is as follows: EAGVAQSPRYKIIEKRQSVAFWCNPISGHATLYWYQQILGQGPKLLIQFQNNGVVDDSQLPKDRFSAERLKGVDSTLKIQPAKLEDSAVYLCASSPSGRAGPAQYFGPGTRLTVL.

V usage is TRBV5-1 and J usage is TRBJ1-4, with a possible D match to TRBD1 (6 bases). From germline, CDR1 is SGHRS and CDR2 YFSETQ. The CDR3 runs 15 residues. V was trimmed by 4 bases and J by 5 bases, leaving 15 bases between them. The chain's CDR3 is CASSPGARGNEKLFF. In nucleotides, the CDR3 is TGCGCCAGCAGCCCAGGCGCCAGGGGAAATGAAAAACTGTTTTTT.

This chain uses TRBV6-1 with TRBJ1-2; D ambiguous. Germline assignment: CDR1 MNHNS and CDR2 SASEGT. V was shortened by 7 bases and J by 5 bases, with 14 bases between the two germline ends. This CDR3 is 13 amino acids long. CDR3 nucleotide sequence: TGTGCCAGCATTGCGGCCGGGAGGTATGGCTACACCTTC. This encodes CASIAAGRYGYTF.

The chain joins TRBV7-3 to TRBJ2-1; 14 bases map to TRBD2. From germline, CDR1 is SGHTA and CDR2 FQGTGA. Trimming took 5 bases from V and 8 from J; bases not matched to a gene: 5. This CDR3 has 15 residues. The CDR3 nucleotides are TGTGCCAGCAGCCAGGGACTAGCGGGAGTAGATGAGCAGTTCTTC. It specifies CASSQGLAGVDEQFF. Supplemented by reference TRBV7-3 and TRBJ2-1, the full variable domain reads GAGVSQTPSNKVTEKGKYVELRCDPISGHTALYWYRQSLGQGPEFLIYFQGTGAADDSGLPNDRFFAVRPEGSVSTLKIQRTERGDSAVYLCASSQGLAGVDEQFFGPGTRLTVL.

Points on this clone: The same CDR3 arises from other DNA sequences in this sample as well. The CDR3 DNA sequence: TGTGCCATCAGCCCGACAGGGACCGGGGAGCTGTTTTTT. Residues: CAISPTGTGELFF. This chain joins TRBV10-3 and TRBJ2-2; 7 nucleotides align to TRBD1. V shed 6 bases, J shed 5 bases, and the junction held 3 bases outside the gene matches. Looked up from germline, CDR1 is ENHRY and CDR2 is SYGVKD. There are 13 residues in the CDR3.

The chain recombines TRBV6-1 with TRBJ1-1; D might be TRBD1 (6 bases). Per the germline V gene, CDR1 is MNHNS and CDR2 is SASEGT. V was pared by 4 bases and J by 0 bases, with 9 bases between. The length of the CDR3 is 14 residues. The CDR3 loop reads CASSVQGLNTEAFF. The CDR3 nucleotides are TGTGCCAGCAGTGTCCAGGGGCTGAACACTGAAGCTTTCTTT.

The V gene is TRBV29-1, the J gene TRBJ2-5, with 9 bases that match TRBD2. The germline gives CDR1 SQVTM, CDR2 ANQGSEA. V dropped 4 bases and J dropped 4; count of bases not matched to a gene: 13. There are 16 residues in the CDR3. The chain's CDR3 is CSVAEVGLAGVETQYF. CDR3 nucleotide sequence: TGCAGCGTTGCCGAGGTTGGGTTAGCGGGAGTAGAGACCCAGTACTTC.